Below are 29 T cell receptor beta chains sequenced from a single sample in a study of blood T cell repertoires in COVID-19. The table came from immunoSEQ multiplex PCR; TCRdb's copy has only in-frame clones and leaves some out. Among about 140,000 clones listed, around nine tenths were seen once. Specimen: peripheral blood. The receptor source for this set is a woman between 40 and 50 years old with acute or convalescent COVID-19.

This chain joins TRBV28 and TRBJ1-5; 9 bases align to TRBD1. Losses at the gene ends were 2 bases for V and 4 bases for J; bases not matched to a gene: 3. The CDR3 covers 15 residues. CDR1 and CDR2 (germline): MDHEN, SYDVKM. The CDR3: CASSLGTGTNQPQHF. In nucleotides, the CDR3 is TGTGCCAGCAGTTTAGGGACAGGGACTAATCAGCCCCAGCATTTT.

This sequence joins TRBV5-4 and TRBJ2-2; 8 positions match TRBD2. V shed 4 bases and J 1 base; nucleotides not matched to a gene: 6. This CDR3 comprises 16 residues. CDR1 SGHNT and CDR2 YYREEE come from the germline V gene (reference sequence). CDR3: CASSPGLALNTGELFF. The CDR3 DNA sequence: TGTGCCAGCAGCCCCGGACTAGCTTTGAACACCGGGGAGCTGTTTTTT.

The chain employs TRBV3-1 (or the pseudogene TRBV3-2) and TRBJ1-6; D is undetermined. The CDR3 loop spans 13 amino acids. CDR1 LGHDT and CDR2 YNNKEL come from the germline V gene (reference sequence). The V end was cut by 0 bases, the J end by 17 bases, with 14 bases between. Here the CDR3 reads CASSQEVGPQVHF. DNA of the CDR3: TGTGCCAGCAGCCAAGAAGTTGGGCCCCAGGTCCACTTT.

This clone was recorded only once. The CDR3 loop is CASSFRGAVGELFF. The CDR3 bases are TGTGCCAGCAGCTTCCGGGGGGCAGTCGGGGAGCTGTTTTTT. V and J are TRBV7-2 and TRBJ2-2; possibly TRBD2 for D (7 bases). V lost 3 bases to trimming and J lost 7 bases, with 12 bases between them. The CDR3 is made up of 14 amino acids. The germline V gene has CDR1 SGHTA and CDR2 FQGNSA.

The V call is TRBV4-1, the J call TRBJ1-1; TRBD1 is a possible D gene (6 bases). Per germline, CDR1 MGHRA and CDR2 YSYEKL. The V and J ends lost 0 bases and 9 bases respectively, with 14 bases between them. The CDR3 consists of 14 residues. CDR3 DNA: TGCGCCAGCAGCCAAGAGTCAAGGACAGTAAAAGCTTTCTTT. It codes for CASSQESRTVKAFF.

The chain employs TRBV20-1 and TRBJ2-1; TRBD2 might be the D (6 bases). The CDR3 has 14 amino acids. Germline CDR1 reads DFQATT; CDR2 reads SNEGSKA (reference sequence). The V end lost 3 bases, the J end lost 4 bases, and 13 bases lay between the germline ends. The CDR3: CSASRRGLYNEQFF. The CDR3 DNA follows: TGCAGTGCTAGTAGGCGGGGACTTTACAATGAGCAGTTCTTC.

V gene TRBV27 combines with J gene TRBJ1-4, with 9 bases fitting TRBD1. V trimming: 5 bases; J trimming: 0 bases; junction bases outside the gene matches: 16. CDR3 length equals 20 residues. The V gene's germline CDR1 is MNHEY and CDR2 SMNVEV (reference sequence). CDR3 region: CASSPSTGTGRFATNEKLFF. CDR3 coding DNA: TGTGCCAGCAGTCCCTCCACCGGGACAGGGCGCTTTGCAACTAATGAAAAACTGTTTTTT.

CDR3 sequence reads: CASSSIGQSNQPQHF. The DNA for the CDR3 is TGTGCCAGCAGCTCGATCGGACAGAGCAATCAGCCCCAGCATTTT. This chain uses TRBV7-2 with TRBJ1-5, with D tentatively TRBD1 (6 bases). From germline, CDR1 is SGHTA and CDR2 FQGNSA. CDR3 length: 15 amino acids. V shed 4 bases and J shed 1 base, with 11 bases lying between them. The full variable domain, completed using reference TRBV7-2 and TRBJ1-5, is GAGVSQSPSNKVTEKGKDVELRCDPISGHTALYWYRQSLGQGLEFLIYFQGNSAPDKSGLPSDRFSAERTGGSVSTLTIQRTQQEDSAVYLCASSSIGQSNQPQHFGDGTRLSIL.

The V gene is TRBV28, the J gene TRBJ1-1; TRBD1 might be the D (6 bases). CDR3 length: 11 residues. CDR1 is MDHEN, CDR2 SYDVKM, per germline. With 3 bases removed from V and 10 bases from J, the gap between germline ends came to 9 bases. CDR3: CASSFDRRAFF. In nucleotides, the CDR3 is TGTGCCAGCAGTTTTGACAGGCGAGCTTTCTTT.

The V gene is TRBV7-9, the J gene TRBJ1-1; the match to TRBD1 covers 9 bases. CDR3 length equals 15 residues. Germline V gives CDR1 SEHNR, CDR2 FQNEAQ (reference sequence). J gave up 7 bases and V 7 bases, and 13 bases lay outside the gene matches. The CDR3 sequence: CASTEWTGAPFEAFF. CDR3 nucleotides: TGTGCCAGCACCGAATGGACAGGGGCCCCGTTTGAAGCTTTCTTT.

The chain is built from TRBV14 and TRBJ1-6; D is possibly TRBD1 (5 bases). Germline V gene data show CDR1 as SGHDN and CDR2 as FVKESK. This CDR3 contains 15 residues. Trimming left V 0 bases short and J 10 bases short, with 13 bases between. The CDR3 region is CASSQDQGIVSPLHF. CDR3 DNA: TGTGCCAGCAGCCAAGATCAGGGTATAGTGTCACCCCTCCACTTT. Variable domain in full (rest from reference TRBV14 and TRBJ1-6): EAGVTQFPSHSVIEKGQTVTLRCDPISGHDNLYWYRRVMGKEIKFLLHFVKESKQDESGMPNNRFLAERTGGTYSTLKVQPAELEDSGVYFCASSQDQGIVSPLHFGNGTRLTVT.

This chain joins TRBV4-1 and TRBJ2-7, with 7 bases lining up with TRBD2. Germline V CDR1 and CDR2: MGHRA, YSYEKL. CDR3 length: 17 amino acids. V gave up 0 bases and J gave up 2 bases; unmatched junction bases: 10. The CDR3 bases are TGCGCCAGCAGCCAAGACCCTACTAGCGCCAGGGCCTACGAGCAGTACTTC. This gives the protein CASSQDPTSARAYEQYF.

The V and J genes are TRBV7-8 and TRBJ2-2; 7 bases are a match to TRBD2. Germline lookup yields CDR1 SGHVS and CDR2 FQNEAQ. This CDR3 comprises 13 residues. Trimming at V came to 5 bases and at J to 6 bases, leaving 3 bases not matched to a gene. For the CDR3, the DNA is TGTGCCAGCAGCGACCGGGAGGCCGGGGAGCTGTTTTTT. This gives the protein CASSDREAGELFF. The full variable domain, its missing parts supplied by reference TRBV7-8 and TRBJ2-2, is GAGVSQSPRYKVAKRGQDVALRCDPISGHVSLFWYQQALGQGPEFLTYFQNEAQLDKSGLPSDRFFAERPEGSVSTLKIQRTQQEDSAVYLCASSDREAGELFFGEGSRLTVL.

The chain is built from TRBV7-9 and TRBJ1-6; TRBD1 might be the D (6 bases). The CDR3 runs 17 residues. V was pared by 8 bases and J by 4 bases, with 21 bases between. Germline V gene lookup returns CDR1 SEHNR and CDR2 FQNEAQ (reference sequence). CDR3 loop: CASEGPGHKLYNSPLHF. As DNA, the CDR3 is TGTGCCAGCGAAGGACCGGGACACAAATTGTATAATTCACCCCTCCACTTT.

The chain uses TRBV7-8 and TRBJ2-3; 8 nucleotides line up with TRBD1. Germline loops: CDR1 SGHVS, CDR2 FQNEAQ. This CDR3 is built from 14 residues. Trimming at V came to 5 bases and at J to 5 bases, leaving 6 bases not matched to a gene. The CDR3 here is CASSRGQVGDTQYF. The CDR3 DNA follows: TGTGCCAGCAGCCGGGGACAGGTGGGAGATACGCAGTATTTT.

This clone was found once. This chain uses TRBV28 with TRBJ1-6; TRBD1 might be the D (6 bases). Trimming removed 7 bases from V and 0 bases from J, with 13 bases in between. CDR1 is MDHEN, CDR2 SYDVKM, per germline. This CDR3 is 16 amino acids long. The CDR3 region has the DNA TGTGCCAGCAAGACAGGCAGGGGCTCCTATAATTCACCCCTCCACTTT. Amino acids: CASKTGRGSYNSPLHF.

This clone was seen a single time. The chain carries TRBV7-9 and TRBJ1-1; a weak D match, TRBD1 (5 bases). In germline, CDR1 is SEHNR, CDR2 FQNEAQ (reference sequence). V was trimmed by 0 bases and J by 0 bases, leaving 8 bases between them. The CDR3 runs 15 residues. CDR3 residues: CASSLAKGMNTEAFF. The DNA for the CDR3 is TGTGCCAGCAGCTTAGCGAAGGGGATGAACACTGAAGCTTTCTTT. The variable domain in full, completed from reference TRBV7-9 and TRBJ1-1, reads DTGVSQNPRHKITKRGQNVTFRCDPISEHNRLYWYRQTLGQGPEFLTYFQNEAQLEKSRLLSDRFSAERPKGSFSTLEIQRTEQGDSAMYLCASSLAKGMNTEAFFGQGTRLTVV.

V usage is TRBV9 and J usage is TRBJ1-2; D is undetermined. Trimming took 2 bases from V and 4 from J, leaving 12 bases between them. The CDR3 consists of 14 residues. The germline CDR1 and CDR2 sequences are SGDLS and YYNGEE. The CDR3 region has the DNA TGTGCCAGCAGCGTTTCGGAGGTGGGCTATGGCTACACCTTC. It yields the protein CASSVSEVGYGYTF.

This chain joins TRBV5-1 and TRBJ1-1; the D is unclear. Germline V gives CDR1 SGHRS, CDR2 YFSETQ. The CDR3 spans 13 residues. With 0 bases removed from V and 5 bases from J, the gap between germline ends came to 8 bases. CDR3: CASSLGGKTEAFF. In DNA form, the CDR3 reads TGCGCCAGCAGCTTGGGAGGGAAAACTGAAGCTTTCTTT.

The chain carries TRBV9 and TRBJ2-3; 7 positions match TRBD1. Germline values: CDR1 SGDLS, CDR2 YYNGEE. J lost 0 bases, V lost 3 bases, and 10 bases had no gene match. The CDR3 has 17 residues. The CDR3 DNA is TGTGCCAGCAGCGGTGGGGACAGCACCCCTAGCACAGATACGCAGTATTTT. It translates to CASSGGDSTPSTDTQYF.

The V gene is TRBV2, the J gene TRBJ1-2; D possibly corresponds to TRBD1 (6 bases). The germline V gene encodes CDR1 SNHLY and CDR2 FYNNEI. This CDR3 is 14 amino acids long. With 4 bases removed from V and 2 bases from J, the gap between germline ends came to 11 bases. The CDR3 loop is CASSGTGLNYGYTF. For the CDR3, the DNA is TGTGCCAGCAGTGGAACAGGGCTGAACTATGGCTACACCTTC.

This rearrangement joins TRBV6-5 to TRBJ2-2; D is unclear. Germline loops: CDR1 MNHEY, CDR2 SVGAGI. This CDR3 comprises 12 residues. V shed 2 bases and J shed 6 bases, with 4 bases lying between them. This CDR3 is CASSYEAGELFF. CDR3 sequence (DNA): TGTGCCAGCAGTTACGAGGCCGGGGAGCTGTTTTTT.

The V and J genes are TRBV11-2 and TRBJ2-1; 10 nucleotides align to TRBD2. The germline V gene encodes CDR1 SGHAT and CDR2 FQNNGV. The J segment lost 1 base and the V segment lost 7 bases, leaving 7 bases of the junction unmatched. This CDR3 has 16 amino acids. CDR3 loop: CASTTRAGGSYNEQFF. For the CDR3, the DNA is TGTGCCAGCACCACCAGAGCGGGAGGGTCCTACAATGAGCAGTTCTTC.

This clone appeared a single time. The chain is built from TRBV10-3 and TRBJ1-1; D uncertain. The CDR3 length is 13 residues. Trimming stripped 4 bases from V and 1 base from J, with 7 bases between. Germline V gene sequence: CDR1 ENHRY, CDR2 SYGVKD. The CDR3 loop is CAISVRGNTEAFF. The CDR3, as DNA: TGTGCCATCAGTGTCCGCGGGAACACTGAAGCTTTCTTT.

J is TRBJ2-5 and V is TRBV5-1, with 10 bases aligning to TRBD1. Germline assignment: CDR1 SGHRS and CDR2 YFSETQ. This CDR3 region has 15 residues. With V trimmed by 0 bases and J by 5 bases, 4 bases remained unmatched. The CDR3 DNA follows: TGCGCCAGCAGCTTGGGGGACAGGGGTACGGAGACCCAGTACTTC. Its translation: CASSLGDRGTETQYF.

The chain joins TRBV30 to TRBJ2-1; tentatively, D is TRBD1 (5 bases). The CDR3 length is 17 residues. The V end lost 2 bases, the J end lost 1 base, and 18 bases lay between the germline ends. The germline CDR1 and CDR2 sequences are GTSNPN and SVGIG (reference sequence). The CDR3 loop reads CAWSPGWGRPSYNEQFF. The CDR3 region has the DNA TGTGCCTGGAGTCCAGGGTGGGGTCGGCCGTCCTACAATGAGCAGTTCTTC.

V usage is TRBV9 and J usage is TRBJ2-7; 10 nucleotides agree with TRBD2. The CDR3 sequence is 15 residues long. With V trimmed by 4 bases and J by 3 bases, 7 bases remained unmatched. Per germline, CDR1 SGDLS and CDR2 YYNGEE. This CDR3 is CASSLSGRADYEQYF. The CDR3 nucleotides read TGTGCCAGCAGCCTCAGCGGGAGGGCCGACTACGAGCAGTACTTC.

The V gene is TRBV6-6, the J gene TRBJ1-5; D remains unclear. V was trimmed by 6 bases and J by 6 bases, leaving 15 bases between them. This CDR3 comprises 14 residues. CDR1 and CDR2 (germline): MNHNY, SVGAGI (reference sequence). The CDR3 reads CASRAPARGQPQHF. DNA of the CDR3: TGTGCCAGCAGGGCCCCGGCACGGGGTCAGCCCCAGCATTTT.

The chain recombines TRBV7-2 with TRBJ2-3; tentatively, D is TRBD2 (7 bases). With 0 bases removed from V and 5 bases from J, the gap between germline ends came to 18 bases. Germline assignment: CDR1 SGHTA and CDR2 FQGNSA. The CDR3 contains 17 residues. In DNA form, the CDR3 reads TGTGCCAGCAGCTTAGCGGGAGGGGGAGGGCCGGTAGATACGCAGTATTTT. It is translated as CASSLAGGGGPVDTQYF.